This T cell receptor beta chain was profiled in a study of T-cell reconstitution after alpha-beta-depleted transplantation in children. This clonotype showed up just a few times. V lost 1 base and J lost 3; bases outside the gene matches: 8. The CDR3 is made up of 17 amino acids. The germline gives CDR1 SEHNR, CDR2 FQNEAQ (reference sequence). Unique molecular identifiers were incorporated into the prepared TCRbeta library. Using its own MiXCR run on the PCR reads, TCRdb lists one record per CDR3 protein. The repertoire includes 500,000 to 600,000 distinct CDR3 sequences, approximately 30% of them detected once, and around a third sits in the top ten.

The sample was PBMCs, taken before TCRalphabeta/CD19-depleted stem cell transplant. The receptor was derived from a boy younger than two with Wiskott-Aldrich syndrome, due to receive a stem cell transplant. The rearrangement uses TRBV7-9 and TRBJ2-5, with 10 bases identical to TRBD2. The chain's CDR3 is CASSLGRRTSGKETQYF. The CDR3 DNA is TGTGCCAGCAGCTTAGGTAGACGGACTAGCGGCAAAGAGACCCAGTACTTC.